This record concerns one T cell receptor (beta chain) sequence. This CDR3 is 13 amino acids long. CDR1 and CDR2 from the germline V gene are SNHLY and FYNNEI. V was clipped by 2 bases and J by 0 bases, with 4 bases between them. Random hexamers were used to reverse transcribe an amount of about 0.45 to 1 ug RNA. Each CDR3 protein gets one entry after TCRdb re-called the immunoSEQ multiplex PCR reads with MiXCR. Among some 170,000 distinct CDR3 sequences, around 95% were seen once, and the ten largest hold roughly 0.13%. The sample originates from a study of CD8 T cells in Susac syndrome. While CD8+ and CD4+ T cells were isolated negatively, TEMRA cells were enriched by FACS.

This chain uses TRBV2 with TRBJ1-2; no reliable D call. The clonotype was recovered from a human donor in good health. Material: CD4+ T cells from PBMCs. The DNA for the CDR3 is TGTGCCAGCAGTGAAAGAGCTAACTATGGCTACACCTTC. Translating it yields CASSERANYGYTF.